This T cell receptor (beta chain) was recorded in a study of blood T cells in healthy people across ages. Then a second PCR, running roughly 7 to 11 cycles, was carried out with a sample-barcoded 5' primer and a J-beta primer mix. MiXCR was run by TCRdb on the 5' RACE reads, yielding one entry per CDR3 protein. The table includes some 710,000 distinct CDR3 sequences, roughly 20% detected once. A word on this clonotype: Antigen unknown. One end of the junction varies from germline; a read error may be responsible.

General study results and limits: It was held that the diversity estimates obtained from one million T cells were underestimates. Versus aged donors, long-lived donors had higher diversity and more naive CD4+ cells.

CDR1 is SGHRS, CDR2 YFSETQ, per germline. The CDR3 has 14 amino acids. This TCR was sampled from a man in his 70s in good health. The material sequenced was blood. The genes are TRBV5-1 and TRBJ2-3; D is ambiguous. This CDR3 reads CASSLALSTDTQYF. CDR3 bases: TGTGCCAGCAGTTTAGCCCTTAGCACAGATACGCAGTATTTT.